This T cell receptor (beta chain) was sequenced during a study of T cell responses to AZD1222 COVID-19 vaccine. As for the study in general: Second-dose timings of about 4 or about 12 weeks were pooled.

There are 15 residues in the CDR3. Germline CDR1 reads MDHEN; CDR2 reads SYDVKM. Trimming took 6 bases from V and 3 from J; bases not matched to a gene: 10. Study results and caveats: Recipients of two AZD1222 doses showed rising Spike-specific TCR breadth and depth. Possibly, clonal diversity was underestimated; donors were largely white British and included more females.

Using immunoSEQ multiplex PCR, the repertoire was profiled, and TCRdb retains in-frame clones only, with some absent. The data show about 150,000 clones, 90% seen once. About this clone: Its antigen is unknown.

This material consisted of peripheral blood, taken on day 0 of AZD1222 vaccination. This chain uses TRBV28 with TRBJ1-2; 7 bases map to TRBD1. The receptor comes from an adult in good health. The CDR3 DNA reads TGTGCCAGCAGCTATTTAGACAGGGTCGACTATGGCTACACCTTC. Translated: CASSYLDRVDYGYTF.